This section outlines one T cell receptor (beta chain) sequence together with its context. TCRdb's table, derived via immunoSEQ multiplex PCR, lists solely in-frame clones and lacks some. The table lists approximately 230,000 clones, roughly four fifths of them singletons. This record comes from a study of control samples from healthy donors and cancer patients. CDR1 is SEHNR and CDR2 is FQNEAQ in the germline V gene (reference sequence). Trimming removed 5 bases at V and 5 bases at J, with 9 bases between. The CDR3 runs to 13 residues. The gene calls are TRBV7-9 and TRBJ1-4; D unresolved. The sequence was collected from a woman aged 60-70 years with lung cancer. The sample was PBMCs. CDR3 sequence reads: CASSPQLNEKLFF. CDR3 nucleotides: TGTGCCAGCAGCCCCCAACTGAATGAAAAACTGTTTTTT.